The clone carrying this TCR beta chain was seen just once. The sample belongs to a study of blood T cell repertoires in COVID-19. The wider study: The United States, Italy and Spain supplied acute and convalescent COVID-19 samples. From T cells, B-cell-depleted T cells, or PBMCs came the material, which was cDNA or gDNA.

Recruited during active infection, patients (from Seattle) were subsequently followed longitudinally. The CDR3 consists of 15 residues. V dropped 6 bases and J dropped 3; count of bases not matched to a gene: 4. Germline V lookup: CDR1 MNHEY, CDR2 SVGAGI. Sequencing was performed with immunoSEQ multiplex PCR; in TCRdb, only in-frame clones are kept and a portion is missing. The data show 200,000 to 250,000 clones, about nine tenths seen once. This clonotype was obtained from a man aged 25 to 40 with COVID-19, enrolled during active disease. V and J are TRBV6-5 and TRBJ2-1; the match to TRBD2 covers 11 bases. Material: peripheral blood. CDR3 in amino acids: CASRSGTSGYNEQFF. CDR3 DNA: TGTGCCAGCAGGAGCGGGACTAGCGGCTACAATGAGCAGTTCTTC.